This T cell receptor beta chain derives from a study of naive and memory T cell subsets. Whole-study findings and limits: Over 95% of naive TCR sequences appeared only once after error correction, unlike memory subsets. Possibly reflecting memory cells re-expressing CD45RA, a few larger clonotypes occurred in naive repertoires, especially CD8.

The beta constant-region primer was an equimolar mix of two oligonucleotides covering TRBC1 and TRBC2. Ligated cDNA was amplified by four rounds of PCR with nested alpha and beta constant-region primers and SP2. TCRdb redid the calling of the UMI-ligation and nested PCR reads with MiXCR, one entry per CDR3 protein. Of some 82,000 distinct CDR3 sequences in the sample, about 11% were seen once. V lost 2 bases to trimming and J lost 1 base, with 8 bases between them. The germline gives CDR1 KGHSH, CDR2 LQKENI. This CDR3 comprises 15 residues. In this sample, this clonotype turned up many times. The antigen is not known.

The chain carries TRBV18 and TRBJ2-2; D possibly corresponds to TRBD2 (5 bases). Sequencing was performed on naive CD4+ T cells from blood. The source of this sequence is a human donor in good health. The CDR3 protein is CASSPAGLNTGELFF. In DNA, the CDR3 is TGTGCCAGCTCACCAGCGGGCTTGAACACCGGGGAGCTGTTTTTT.